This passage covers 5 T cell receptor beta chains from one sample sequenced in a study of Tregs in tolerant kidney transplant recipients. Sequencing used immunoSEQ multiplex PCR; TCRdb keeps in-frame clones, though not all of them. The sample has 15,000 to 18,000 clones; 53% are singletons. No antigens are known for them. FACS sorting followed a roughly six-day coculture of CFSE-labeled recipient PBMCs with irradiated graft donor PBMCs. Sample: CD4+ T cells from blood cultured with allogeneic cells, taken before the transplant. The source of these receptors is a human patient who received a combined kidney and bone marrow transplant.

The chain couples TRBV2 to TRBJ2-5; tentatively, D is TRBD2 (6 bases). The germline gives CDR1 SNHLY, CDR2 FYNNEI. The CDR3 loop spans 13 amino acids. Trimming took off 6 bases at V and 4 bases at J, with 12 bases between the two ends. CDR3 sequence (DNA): TGTGCCAGCAGCTGGAGGGGTGGAGAGACCCAGTACTTC. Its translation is CASSWRGGETQYF.

The CDR3 region is CASSLRSGRESETQYF. The CDR3 DNA reads as TGTGCCAGCAGCTTACGTTCGGGCAGGGAAAGTGAGACCCAGTACTTC. The chain uses TRBV7-4 and TRBJ2-5, with a possible D match to TRBD1 (5 bases). The CDR3 has 16 residues. In germline, CDR1 is SGHVT, CDR2 SQSDAQ. V shed 2 bases and J shed 5 bases, with 18 bases lying between them.

CDR3 protein: CASSPHGVDRNQPQHF. In nucleotides, the CDR3 is TGTGCCAGCAGCCCACACGGGGTCGACCGTAATCAGCCCCAGCATTTT. The gene calls are TRBV7-2 and TRBJ1-5; D call uncertain. V was cut by 5 bases and J by 4 bases, with 18 bases left in between. Germline loops: CDR1 SGHTA, CDR2 FQGNSA. The CDR3 covers 16 residues.

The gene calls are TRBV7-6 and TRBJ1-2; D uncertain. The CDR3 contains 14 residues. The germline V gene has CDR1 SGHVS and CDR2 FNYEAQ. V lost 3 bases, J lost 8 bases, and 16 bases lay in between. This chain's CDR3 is CASSLSGGFEGYTF. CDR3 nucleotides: TGTGCCAGCAGCTTGAGTGGAGGGTTTGAAGGCTACACCTTC.

The CDR3: CSSWVPGQAVWGTQYF. The CDR3 DNA is TGCAGCAGTTGGGTCCCGGGACAGGCGGTCTGGGGGACCCAGTACTTC. V gene TRBV29-1 combines with J gene TRBJ2-5, with 8 bases matching TRBD1. Unmatched junction bases numbered 21, after V lost 8 bases and J lost 7 bases. In germline, CDR1 is SQVTM, CDR2 ANQGSEA. This CDR3 is 16 amino acids long.